One and the same sample provided the 4 T cell receptor beta chains below, sequenced in a study of blood T cell repertoires in COVID-19. Generated by immunoSEQ multiplex PCR, the TCRdb table keeps only in-frame clones and is missing some. This sample has about 150,000 clones, with over 75% found just once. Material for sequencing was peripheral blood. The receptors come from a man between 60 and 70 years old with COVID-19, enrolled during active disease.

The chain is built from TRBV10-3 and TRBJ1-2, with D uncertain. The length of the CDR3 is 17 residues. Germline V CDR1 and CDR2: ENHRY, SYGVKD. The V and J ends lost 6 bases and 0 bases respectively, with 20 bases between them. The CDR3 reads CAISLRQATLANYGYTF. Written as DNA, the CDR3 is TGTGCCATCAGCCTACGGCAGGCGACGTTAGCTAACTATGGCTACACCTTC.

J is TRBJ2-3 and V is TRBV20-1; D is possibly TRBD2 (5 bases). V was clipped by 6 bases and J by 6 bases, with 10 bases between them. The CDR3 extends over 11 amino acids. Germline V gene sequence: CDR1 DFQATT, CDR2 SNEGSKA (reference sequence). The CDR3 loop is CSAVLGDTQYF. For the CDR3, the DNA is TGCAGTGCGGTACTAGGGGATACGCAGTATTTT.

The J gene is TRBJ1-6, the V gene TRBV27; 8 bases are a match to TRBD1. Germline V gene sequence: CDR1 MNHEY, CDR2 SMNVEV (reference sequence). CDR3 length: 15 residues. J was trimmed by 7 bases and V by 4 bases; bases with no gene match: 6. Here the CDR3 reads CASSSGGAGNSPLHF. CDR3 bases: TGTGCCAGCAGTTCAGGGGGCGCGGGGAATTCACCCCTCCACTTT.

In the case of this clone: A junction end diverges from the germline sequence, so it may reflect a read error. The gene calls are TRBV15 and TRBJ2-1; 8 nucleotides line up with TRBD2. Germline lookup yields CDR1 LNHNV and CDR2 YYDKDF (reference sequence). The CDR3 runs 13 residues. CDR3 protein: CATSREASGPSLF. The CDR3 region has the DNA TGTGCCACCAGCAGAGAGGCTAGCGGGCCTTCCCTCTTC.